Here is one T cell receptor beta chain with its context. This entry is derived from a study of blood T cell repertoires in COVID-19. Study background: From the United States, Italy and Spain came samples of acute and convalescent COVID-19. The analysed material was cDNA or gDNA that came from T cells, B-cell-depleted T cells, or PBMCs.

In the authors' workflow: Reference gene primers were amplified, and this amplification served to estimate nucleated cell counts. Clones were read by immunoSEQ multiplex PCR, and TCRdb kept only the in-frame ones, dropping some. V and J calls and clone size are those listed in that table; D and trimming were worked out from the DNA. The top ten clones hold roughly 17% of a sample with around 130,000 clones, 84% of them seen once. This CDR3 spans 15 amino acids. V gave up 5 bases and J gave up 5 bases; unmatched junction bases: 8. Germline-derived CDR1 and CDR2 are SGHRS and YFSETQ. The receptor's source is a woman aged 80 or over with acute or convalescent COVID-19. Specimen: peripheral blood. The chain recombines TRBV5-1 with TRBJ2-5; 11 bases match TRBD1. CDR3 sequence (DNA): TGCGCCAGCAGTTCGTGGACAGGGGGCAGGGAGACCCAGTACTTC. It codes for CASSSWTGGRETQYF.